This paragraph covers one TCR beta chain sequence. MiXCR was run by TCRdb on the 5' RACE reads, yielding one entry per CDR3 protein. Here the sample spans more than 300,000 distinct CDR3 sequences, approximately 15% being singletons. This entry belongs to a study of T-cell memory formation after mild COVID-19. The trim removed 4 bases at V and 8 bases at J, leaving 13 bases unmatched. This CDR3 region has 15 residues. Germline V lookup: CDR1 LGHNA, CDR2 YSLEER. The TCR was taken from a man between 18 and 29 years old who had mild COVID-19 (a few samples of this study predate the infection). Cell type and time point are not known. Sequencing used PBMCs or a T cell subset sorted from them (not recorded which). V usage is TRBV4-3 and J usage is TRBJ1-2; 7 bases line up with TRBD1. This CDR3 is CASSPQGQGVNGYTF. CDR3 coding DNA: TGCGCCAGCAGCCCCCAGGGGCAGGGGGTGAACGGCTACACCTTC.